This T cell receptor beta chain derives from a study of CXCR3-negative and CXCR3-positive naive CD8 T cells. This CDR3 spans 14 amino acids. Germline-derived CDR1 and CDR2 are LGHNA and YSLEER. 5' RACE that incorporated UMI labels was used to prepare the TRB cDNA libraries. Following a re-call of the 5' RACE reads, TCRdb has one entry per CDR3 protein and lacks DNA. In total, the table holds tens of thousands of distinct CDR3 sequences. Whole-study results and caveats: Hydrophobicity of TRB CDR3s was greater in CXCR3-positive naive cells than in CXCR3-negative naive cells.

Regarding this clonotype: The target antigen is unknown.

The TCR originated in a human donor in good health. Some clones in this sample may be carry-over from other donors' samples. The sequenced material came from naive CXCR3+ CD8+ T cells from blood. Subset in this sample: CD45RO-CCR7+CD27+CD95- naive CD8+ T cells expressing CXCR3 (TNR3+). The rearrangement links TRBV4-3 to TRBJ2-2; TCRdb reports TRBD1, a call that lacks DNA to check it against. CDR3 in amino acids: CASSQARGTGELFF.